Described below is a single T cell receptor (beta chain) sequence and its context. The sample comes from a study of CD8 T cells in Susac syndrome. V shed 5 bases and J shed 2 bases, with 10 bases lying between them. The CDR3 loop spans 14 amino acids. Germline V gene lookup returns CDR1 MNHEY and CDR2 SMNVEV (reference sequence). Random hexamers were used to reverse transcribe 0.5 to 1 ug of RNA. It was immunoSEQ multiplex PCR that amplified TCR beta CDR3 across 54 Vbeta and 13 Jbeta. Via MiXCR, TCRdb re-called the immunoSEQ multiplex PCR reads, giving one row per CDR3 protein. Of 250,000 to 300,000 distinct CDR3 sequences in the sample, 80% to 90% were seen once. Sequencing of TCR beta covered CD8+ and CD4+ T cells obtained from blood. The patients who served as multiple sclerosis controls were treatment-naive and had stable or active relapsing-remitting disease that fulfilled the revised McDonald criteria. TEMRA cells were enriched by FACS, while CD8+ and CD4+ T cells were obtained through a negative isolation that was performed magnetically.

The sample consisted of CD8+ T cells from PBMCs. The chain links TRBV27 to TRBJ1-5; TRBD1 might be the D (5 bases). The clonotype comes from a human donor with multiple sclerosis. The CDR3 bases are TGTGCCAGCAGTACCCTGGGGGGCAATCAGCCCCAGCATTTT. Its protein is CASSTLGGNQPQHF.